The 29 T cell receptor beta chains in this list originate from one sample, sequenced in a study of vaccination and CD4 T cells after COVID-19. Their target antigens are unknown. The assay that was used to sequence DNA from cultured CD4+ T cells was the Oncomine TCR Beta short-read assay. TCRdb re-derived calls from the PCR reads in MiXCR, one entry per CDR3 protein. The sample records 20,000 or so distinct CDR3 sequences, over 45% being singletons. Specified treatment: 10-day PBMC culture with coronavirus spike peptide pools or control peptides (ViraFEST assay). Sequencing was carried out using cultured CD4+ T cells from blood. Receptors were obtained from a human donor with COVID-19.

In its sample, this clonotype was seen a few times. The V call is TRBV11-1, the J call TRBJ1-1; possible D gene TRBD1, 5 bases. The CDR3 has 15 residues. The germline V gene has CDR1 SGHAT and CDR2 FQDESV (reference sequence). The germline V and J ends were trimmed by 2 bases and 2 bases, with 12 bases remaining between them. The DNA of the CDR3 is TGTGCCAGCAGCTTATGGTCGGGGCCTAACACTGAAGCTTTCTTT. The encoded protein is CASSLWSGPNTEAFF.

The J gene is TRBJ2-1, the V gene TRBV27; D is possibly TRBD1 (6 bases). The CDR3 runs to 12 residues. Trimming took 6 bases from V and 8 from J, leaving 11 bases between them. The V gene's germline CDR1 is MNHEY and CDR2 SMNVEV (reference sequence). The CDR3 DNA follows: TGTGCCAGCAGGCTACAGGGCTATGAGCAGTTCTTC. Encoded protein: CASRLQGYEQFF.

By sample share, this clonotype is hyperexpanded. The J gene is TRBJ2-3, the V gene TRBV20-1; D unclear. CDR1 and CDR2 from the germline V gene are DFQATT and SNEGSKA (reference sequence). This CDR3 is built from 12 residues. V was shortened by 1 base and J by 6 bases, with 8 bases between the two germline ends. Here the CDR3 reads CSARVSPDTQYF. The CDR3 nucleotides read TGCAGTGCTAGAGTATCACCGGATACGCAGTATTTT.

CDR3 residues: CSARGLAAYNEQFF. CDR3 bases: TGCAGTGCTAGAGGGCTAGCGGCCTACAATGAGCAGTTCTTC. The gene calls are TRBV20-1 and TRBJ2-1; TRBD2 matches 7 bases. Germline lookup yields CDR1 DFQATT and CDR2 SNEGSKA (reference sequence). This CDR3 has 14 residues. Losses at the gene ends were 1 base for V and 2 bases for J; bases not matched to a gene: 2.

This CDR3 is CASSFSGGSNTGELFF. The CDR3 nucleotides are TGTGCCAGCAGCTTTAGCGGGGGGTCGAACACCGGGGAGCTGTTTTTT. This rearrangement joins TRBV7-2 to TRBJ2-2; 10 bases fit TRBD2. The CDR3 totals 16 residues. V dropped 3 bases and J dropped 0; count of bases not matched to a gene: 1. Germline V lookup: CDR1 SGHTA, CDR2 FQGNSA.

A few counts support this clonotype. This chain joins TRBV2 and TRBJ1-1; TRBD1 agrees at 8 bases. V dropped 6 bases and J dropped 3; count of bases not matched to a gene: 12. CDR1 SNHLY and CDR2 FYNNEI come from the germline V gene. This CDR3 comprises 16 residues. The CDR3 nucleotides read TGTGCCAGCAGGCCCGGGACAGGAACTTCTTACACTGAAGCTTTCTTT. This encodes CASRPGTGTSYTEAFF.

V and J are TRBV21-1 and TRBJ2-1; TRBD2, the D gene given by the table, was not confirmed from the DNA. TRBV21-1 is a pseudogene locus. This CDR3 has 14 amino acids. The CDR3 DNA follows: TGTGCCCTTTCGGCGGGTCAAGAAGGGAATGAGCAGTTCTTC. Translation: CALSAGQEGNEQFF.

The chain links TRBV30 to TRBJ1-2; no firm D call. Germline V gene lookup returns CDR1 GTSNPN and CDR2 SVGIG (reference sequence). The CDR3 runs to 11 residues. V was pared by 4 bases and J by 4 bases, with 7 bases between. The CDR3 region has the DNA TGTGCCTGGACCCGGGGCTATGGCTACACCTTC. Translated, it gives CAWTRGYGYTF.

This rearrangement joins TRBV7-2 to TRBJ1-1; D call uncertain. Germline CDR1 is SGHTA and CDR2 is FQGNSA. Trimming took off 5 bases at V and 3 bases at J, with 7 bases between the two ends. The CDR3 consists of 12 residues. This chain's CDR3 is CASSRRDTEAFF. The CDR3 DNA sequence: TGTGCCAGCAGCCGCCGAGACACTGAAGCTTTCTTT.

This chain links TRBV18 with TRBJ2-3, with D possibly matching TRBD2 (6 bases). Germline V lookup: CDR1 KGHSH, CDR2 LQKENI. The CDR3 sequence is 13 residues long. The V gene lost 10 bases and the J gene lost 4 bases, with 15 bases spanning the gap. DNA for the CDR3: TGTGCCACCGCGTTGGGGGGTCCAGATACGCAGTATTTT. It translates to CATALGGPDTQYF.

This clonotype appeared a few times. In DNA, the CDR3 is TGTGCCAGCAGCTCAGCCCGACAGGGGCGTCCCAGCTCCTATAATTCACCCCTCCACTTT. Encoded protein: CASSSARQGRPSSYNSPLHF. The chain couples TRBV28 to TRBJ1-6; 8 positions agree with TRBD1. V shed 6 bases and J 0 bases; nucleotides not matched to a gene: 16. This CDR3 has 20 amino acids. CDR1 is MDHEN and CDR2 is SYDVKM in the germline V gene.

The gene calls are TRBV21-1 and TRBJ2-7; TRBD2 is the table's D call, not checked against the DNA. TRBV21-1 is a recognized pseudogene. The CDR3 has 11 amino acids. CDR3 DNA: TGTGCCAGCCGGGGGAGGGACGAGCAGTACTTC. Translation: CASRGRDEQYF.

The chain has TRBV6-1 and TRBJ1-4, with a weak D call TRBD1 (5 bases). Germline lookup yields CDR1 MNHNS and CDR2 SASEGT. Between the trimmed V and J ends, which lost 7 bases and 0 bases, there was a span of 9 bases. The CDR3 contains 14 residues. The CDR3 DNA is TGTGCCAGCAAATTACAGGCAACTAATGAAAAACTGTTTTTT. Its protein product is CASKLQATNEKLFF.

The chain employs TRBV5-4 and TRBJ2-1, with D unclear. Looked up from germline, CDR1 is SGHNT and CDR2 is YYREEE (reference sequence). Trimming removed 3 bases at V and 0 bases at J, with 13 bases between. The CDR3 is 16 residues long. The CDR3 DNA reads TGTGCCAGCAGCTCCCAAGACCTGGGCTCCTACAATGAGCAGTTCTTC. The encoded protein is CASSSQDLGSYNEQFF.

This clonotype was observed a few times. This chain connects TRBV19 to TRBJ1-1; no definite D call. V lost 3 bases, J lost 1 base, and 6 bases lay in between. The CDR3 extends over 13 amino acids. Germline V gene data show CDR1 as LNHDA and CDR2 as SQIVND (reference sequence). The CDR3 region has the DNA TGTGCCAGTAGTATTGTAACGAACACTGAAGCTTTCTTT. Translation: CASSIVTNTEAFF.

The CDR3 coding sequence is TGTGCCAGCAGCTTAGTTAGCCCGAGCTCCTATAATTCACCCCTCCACTTT. Encoded protein: CASSLVSPSSYNSPLHF. The chain has TRBV7-2 and TRBJ1-6; D ambiguous. The CDR3 sequence is 17 residues long. Germline V CDR1 and CDR2: SGHTA, FQGNSA. V was clipped by 1 base and J by 0 bases, with 10 bases between them.

This clonotype was seen only a few times. The chain couples TRBV10-3 to TRBJ1-1; the match to TRBD1 covers 10 bases. Germline loops: CDR1 ENHRY, CDR2 SYGVKD. The V segment lost 10 bases and the J segment 0 bases; nucleotides outside the gene matches: 11. The CDR3 is made up of 16 amino acids. DNA for the CDR3: TGTGCCAGCAGGCCGACAGGGGGCCGCTTGAACACTGAAGCTTTCTTT. It specifies CASRPTGGRLNTEAFF.

The V call is TRBV5-4, the J call TRBJ2-1; D gene unclear. Trimming shortened V by 1 base and J by 5 bases, and 13 bases separated the two germline ends. Germline V gives CDR1 SGHNT, CDR2 YYREEE (reference sequence). The CDR3 has 15 residues. The CDR3 sequence is CASSLYGRSHNEQFF. CDR3 sequence (DNA): TGTGCCAGCAGCTTGTATGGCAGGAGCCACAATGAGCAGTTCTTC.

The chain links TRBV5-1 to TRBJ2-6; D call uncertain. This CDR3 contains 16 residues. V was trimmed by 0 bases and J by 0 bases, leaving 7 bases between them. In germline, CDR1 is SGHRS, CDR2 YFSETQ. CDR3: CASSLALFSGANVLTF. The CDR3 nucleotides are TGCGCCAGCAGCTTGGCCTTGTTCTCTGGGGCCAACGTCCTGACTTTC. Full variable domain (remainder filled in from reference TRBV5-1 and TRBJ2-6): KAGVTQTPRYLIKTRGQQVTLSCSPISGHRSVSWYQQTPGQGLQFLFEYFSETQRNKGNFPGRFSGRQFSNSRSEMNVSTLELGDSALYLCASSLALFSGANVLTFGAGSRLTVL.

This sequence joins TRBV6-1 and TRBJ1-1; tentative D call: TRBD1 (6 bases). The germline V gene has CDR1 MNHNS and CDR2 SASEGT. This CDR3 contains 14 residues. V gave up 3 bases and J gave up 5 bases, with 13 bases separating them. The DNA for the CDR3 is TGTGCCAGCAGTGAGGCCGGGACATCTACTGAAGCTTTCTTT. This encodes CASSEAGTSTEAFF.

To note about this clonotype: One end of the junction varies from germline; a read error may be responsible. The rearrangement uses TRBV12-3 or TRBV12-4 and TRBJ2-5; possibly TRBD1 or TRBD2 for D (6 bases each). CDR3 size: 15 residues. In nucleotides, the CDR3 is TGTGCCAGCAACCACCGGGGGCTATCAAGAGAGGCCCAGTACTTC. Protein product: CASNHRGLSREAQYF.

The rearrangement links TRBV23-1 to TRBJ1-6; no clear D. Being an ORF, TRBV23-1 has a function that is uncertain. This CDR3 spans 14 amino acids. Trimming stripped 6 bases from V and 6 bases from J, with 12 bases between. In DNA, the CDR3 is TGCGCCAGCAGCCTACGGATATTTAATTCACCCCTCCACTTT. It is translated as CASSLRIFNSPLHF.

The J gene is TRBJ1-5, the V gene TRBV7-2; 7 bases match TRBD1. Trimming removed 5 bases from V and 6 bases from J; junction bases left unmatched: 7. Germline V CDR1 and CDR2: SGHTA, FQGNSA. CDR3 size: 14 residues. The chain's CDR3 is CASSLTGSFQPQHF. CDR3 DNA sequence: TGTGCCAGCAGCCTGACAGGGTCGTTTCAGCCCCAGCATTTT.

V usage is TRBV20-1 and J usage is TRBJ2-2; 7 positions match TRBD2. J was trimmed by 4 bases and V by 3 bases; bases with no gene match: 5. Germline CDR1 is DFQATT and CDR2 is SNEGSKA (reference sequence). This CDR3 contains 14 residues. The CDR3 bases are TGCAGTGCTAGCCCTAGCGGATTCACCGGGGAGCTGTTTTTT. It yields the protein CSASPSGFTGELFF.

The chain is built from TRBV11-2 and TRBJ2-3; 7 bases are a match to TRBD2. The germline V gene has CDR1 SGHAT and CDR2 FQNNGV. J lost 9 bases, V lost 7 bases, and 7 bases had no gene match. This CDR3 is built from 12 residues. As DNA, the CDR3 is TGTGCCAGCAAAAGAGACGGGGGGACGCAGTATTTT. The encoded protein is CASKRDGGTQYF. Full variable domain (outside the CDR3, taken from reference TRBV11-2 and TRBJ2-3): EAGVAQSPRYKIIEKRQSVAFWCNPISGHATLYWYQQILGQGPKLLIQFQNNGVVDDSQLPKDRFSAERLKGVDSTLKIQPAKLEDSAVYLCASKRDGGTQYFGPGTRLTVL.

In this sample, this clonotype turned up a few times. CDR3 loop: CSARDMTGAVNQPQHF. CDR3 DNA: TGCAGTGCTAGGGATATGACAGGGGCAGTCAATCAGCCCCAGCATTTT. The chain employs TRBV20-1 and TRBJ1-5; 8 bases fit TRBD1. Germline V gene sequence: CDR1 DFQATT, CDR2 SNEGSKA (reference sequence). Trimming removed 3 bases from V and 3 bases from J; junction bases left unmatched: 10. This CDR3 spans 16 amino acids.

The genes are TRBV27 and TRBJ2-3; D gene uncertain. Germline V gene data show CDR1 as MNHEY and CDR2 as SMNVEV (reference sequence). The CDR3 covers 11 residues. The V end was cut by 5 bases, the J end by 7 bases, with 7 bases between. The CDR3 region is CASSAGYTQYF. The CDR3 DNA reads TGTGCCAGCAGTGCCGGGTATACGCAGTATTTT.

A few counts support this clonotype. This chain joins TRBV7-9 and TRBJ1-5, with D unclear. The CDR3 is made up of 14 amino acids. Germline lookup yields CDR1 SEHNR and CDR2 FQNEAQ (reference sequence). Trimming shortened V by 6 bases and J by 9 bases, and 18 bases separated the two germline ends. CDR3 amino acids: CASSMAGPRGPQHF. DNA for the CDR3: TGTGCCAGCAGTATGGCCGGGCCCCGTGGGCCCCAGCATTTT.

The rearrangement joins TRBV27 to TRBJ1-6; no reliable D call. CDR3 length equals 16 residues. Trimming took 6 bases from V and 7 from J, leaving 19 bases between them. CDR1 and CDR2 (germline): MNHEY, SMNVEV (reference sequence). This CDR3 is CASRLTGPSGNSPLHF. In nucleotides, the CDR3 is TGTGCCAGCAGGTTGACGGGTCCCTCTGGGAATTCACCCCTCCACTTT.